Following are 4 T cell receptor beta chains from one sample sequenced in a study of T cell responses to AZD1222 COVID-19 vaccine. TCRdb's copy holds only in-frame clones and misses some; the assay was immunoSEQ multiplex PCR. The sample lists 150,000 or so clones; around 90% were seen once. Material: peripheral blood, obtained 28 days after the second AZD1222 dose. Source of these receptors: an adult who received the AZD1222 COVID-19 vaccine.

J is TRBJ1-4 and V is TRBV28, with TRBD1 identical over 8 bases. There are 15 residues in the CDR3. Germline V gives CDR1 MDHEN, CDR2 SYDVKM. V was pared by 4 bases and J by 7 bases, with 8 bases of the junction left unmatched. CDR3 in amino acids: CASSSIGQGAEKLFF. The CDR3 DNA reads TGTGCCAGCAGTTCGATAGGACAGGGAGCTGAAAAACTGTTTTTT. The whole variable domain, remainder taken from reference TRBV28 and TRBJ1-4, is DVKVTQSSRYLVKRTGEKVFLECVQDMDHENMFWYRQDPGLGLRLIYFSYDVKMKEKGDIPEGYSVSREKKERFSLILESASTNQTSMYLCASSSIGQGAEKLFFGSGTQLSVL.

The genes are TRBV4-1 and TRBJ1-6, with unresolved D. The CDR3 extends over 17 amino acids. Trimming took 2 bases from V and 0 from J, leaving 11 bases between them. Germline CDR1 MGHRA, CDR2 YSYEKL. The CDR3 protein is CASSQMTLASYNSPLHF. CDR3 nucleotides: TGCGCCAGCAGCCAAATGACGCTAGCCTCCTATAATTCACCCCTCCACTTT.

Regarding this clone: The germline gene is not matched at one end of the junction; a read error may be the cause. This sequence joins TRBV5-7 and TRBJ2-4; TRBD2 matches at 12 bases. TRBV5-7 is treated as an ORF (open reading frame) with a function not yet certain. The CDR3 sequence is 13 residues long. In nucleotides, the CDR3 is TGTGCCAGCAGCTTGTCTAGCGGGAGGGCCTTGGGTTTC. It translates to CASSLSSGRALGF.

CDR3 sequence reads: CASSTQGVGGYTF. The CDR3, as DNA: TGTGCCAGCAGCACACAGGGGGTAGGGGGCTACACCTTC. The chain combines TRBV12-3 or TRBV12-4 with TRBJ1-2; TRBD1 agrees at 8 bases. The CDR3 is 13 residues long. V was pared by 6 bases and J by 8 bases, with 8 bases of the junction left unmatched.